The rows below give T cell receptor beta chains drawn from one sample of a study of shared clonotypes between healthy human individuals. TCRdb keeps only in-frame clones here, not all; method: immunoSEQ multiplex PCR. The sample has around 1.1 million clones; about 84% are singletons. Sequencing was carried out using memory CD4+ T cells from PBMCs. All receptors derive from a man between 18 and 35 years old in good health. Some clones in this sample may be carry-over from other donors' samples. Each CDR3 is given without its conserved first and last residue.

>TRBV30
AWRKTGPYNEQF
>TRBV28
ASSTNRQGPIEKLF
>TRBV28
ASLMGGLTSPQH
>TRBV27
ASSLQAGPNTEAF
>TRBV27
ASRGTSRTGELF
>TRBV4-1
ASSPSTSGRSYNEQF
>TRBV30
AWSVPTSGHTDTQY
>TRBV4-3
ASSLEAVGATNYGYT
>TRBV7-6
ASSLEALRSSGTWKDEQF
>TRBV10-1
ASSAGVQNIQY
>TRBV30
ASSWGAALSNQPQH
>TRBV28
ASSLWGASSGRADDEQF
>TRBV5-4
ASSLRTGGSTDTQY
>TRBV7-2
ASSPRGREQY
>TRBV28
ASSLIAGPAANIQY
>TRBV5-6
ASSSYTGAEETQY
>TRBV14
ASSQLGRWTEAF
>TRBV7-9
ASSTTKSNEKLF
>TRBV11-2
ASRTSGRLAGELF
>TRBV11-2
ASSVVWGTGGPSTGELF
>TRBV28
ASSREARSYGYT
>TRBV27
ASSLSGTTYEQY
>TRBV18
ASSWGLNTEAF
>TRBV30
AWARVGGYT
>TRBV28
ASRLGGKLGSWDT
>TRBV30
AWSYTTGYANHYGYT
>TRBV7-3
ASSPPAGLSGGYT
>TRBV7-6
ASSLLRGSPRGDEQF
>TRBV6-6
ASSYARGIRETQY
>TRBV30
AWSDSLGGNNEQF
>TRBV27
ASSFGRGREQY
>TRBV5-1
ASSPDRATNTEAF
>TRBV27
ASSLLGLMNIQY
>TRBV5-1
ASSRDRPNEKLF
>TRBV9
ASSISPAPYGNEQF